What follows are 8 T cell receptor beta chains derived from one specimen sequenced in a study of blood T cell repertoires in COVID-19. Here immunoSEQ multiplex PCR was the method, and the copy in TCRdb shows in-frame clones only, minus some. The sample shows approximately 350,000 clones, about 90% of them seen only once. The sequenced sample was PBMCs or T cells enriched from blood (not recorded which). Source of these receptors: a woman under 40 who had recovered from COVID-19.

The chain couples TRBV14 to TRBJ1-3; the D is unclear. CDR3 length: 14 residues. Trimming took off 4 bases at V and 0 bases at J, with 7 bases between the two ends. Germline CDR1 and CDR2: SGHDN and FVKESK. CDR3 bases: TGTGCCAGCAGCCCGAGCTACTCTGGAAACACCATATATTTT. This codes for CASSPSYSGNTIYF.

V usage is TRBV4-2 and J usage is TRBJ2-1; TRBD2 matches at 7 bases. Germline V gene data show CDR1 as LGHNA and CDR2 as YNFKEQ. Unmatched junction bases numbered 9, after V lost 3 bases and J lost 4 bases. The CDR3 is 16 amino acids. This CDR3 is CASSQDFSGSYNEQFF. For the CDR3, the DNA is TGTGCCAGCAGCCAGGACTTTAGCGGGTCTTACAATGAGCAGTTCTTC.

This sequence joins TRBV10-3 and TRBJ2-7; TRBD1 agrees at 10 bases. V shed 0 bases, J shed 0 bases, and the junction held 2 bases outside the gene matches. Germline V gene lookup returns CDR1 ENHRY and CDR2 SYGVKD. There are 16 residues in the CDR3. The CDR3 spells CAISESGQGGSYEQYF. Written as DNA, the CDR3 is TGTGCCATCAGTGAGTCCGGACAGGGGGGCTCCTACGAGCAGTACTTC.

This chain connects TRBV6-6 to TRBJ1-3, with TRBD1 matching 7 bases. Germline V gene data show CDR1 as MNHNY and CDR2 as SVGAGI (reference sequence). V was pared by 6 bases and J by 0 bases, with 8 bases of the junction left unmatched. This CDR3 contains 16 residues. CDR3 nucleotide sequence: TGTGCCAGCAGCCCCTGGACAGGAAGCTCTGGAAACACCATATATTTT. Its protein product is CASSPWTGSSGNTIYF.

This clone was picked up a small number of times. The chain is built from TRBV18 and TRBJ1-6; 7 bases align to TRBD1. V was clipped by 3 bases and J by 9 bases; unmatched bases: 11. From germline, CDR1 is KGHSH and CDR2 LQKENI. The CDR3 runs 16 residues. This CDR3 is CASSPPNDRVTSPLHF. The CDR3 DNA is TGTGCCAGCTCACCGCCAAACGACAGGGTTACTTCACCCCTCCACTTT. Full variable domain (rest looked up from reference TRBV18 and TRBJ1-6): NAGVMQNPRHLVRRRGQEARLRCSPMKGHSHVYWYRQLPEEGLKFMVYLQKENIIDESGMPKERFSAEFPKEGPSILRIQQVVRGDSAAYFCASSPPNDRVTSPLHFGNGTRLTVT.

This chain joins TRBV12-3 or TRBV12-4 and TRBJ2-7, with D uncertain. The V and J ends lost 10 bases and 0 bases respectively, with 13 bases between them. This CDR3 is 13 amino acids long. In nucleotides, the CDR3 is TGTGCCACCGCGGTGGCGATCTCCTACGAGCAGTACTTC. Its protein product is CATAVAISYEQYF.

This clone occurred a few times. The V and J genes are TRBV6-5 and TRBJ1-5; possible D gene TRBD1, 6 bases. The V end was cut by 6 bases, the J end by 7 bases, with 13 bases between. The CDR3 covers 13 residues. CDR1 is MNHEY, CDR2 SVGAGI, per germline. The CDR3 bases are TGTGCCAGCAGAACAGGGAGTGCGCAGCCCCAGCATTTT. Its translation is CASRTGSAQPQHF.

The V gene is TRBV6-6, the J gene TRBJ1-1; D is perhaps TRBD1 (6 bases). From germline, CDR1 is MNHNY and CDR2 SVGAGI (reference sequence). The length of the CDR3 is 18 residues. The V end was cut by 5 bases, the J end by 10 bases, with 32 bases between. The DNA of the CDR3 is TGTGCCAGCAGTCCCTTTGCTCCCAGGGGCCCCGCGAAGGATGCAGCTTTCTTT. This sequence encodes CASSPFAPRGPAKDAAFF.